The rows below give T cell receptor beta chains drawn from one sample of a study of beta chain features in type 1 diabetes. The repertoire was sequenced with immunoSEQ multiplex PCR; TCRdb's copy has only in-frame clones and lacks some. The data contain hundreds of thousands of clones, about an eighth of them singletons. Source material: naive CD4+ T cells from blood. The receptors originated from a man aged 18-30 years with type 1 diabetes. Each CDR3 is given with its conserved first and last residue. A D gene is named only where the DNA matches it firmly. Some rows have no size entry. The others give once, few or many, or a class for an expanded clone.

d_gene,j_gene,v_gene,abundance,CDR3aa,CDR3nt
.,TRBJ2-3,TRBV18,.,CASSRAGTDTQYF,TGTGCCAGCTCAAGGGCGGGCACAGATACGCAGTATTTT
TRBD1,TRBJ1-2,TRBV7-2,.,CASSLEDRVNGYTF,TGTGCCAGCAGCTTAGAGGACAGGGTTAATGGCTACACCTTC
.,TRBJ1-5,TRBV29-1,.,CSVGAKDQPQHF,TGCAGCGTCGGGGCAAAGGATCAGCCCCAGCATTTT
.,TRBJ2-7,TRBV11-3,few,CASSLDGDAGYEQYF,TGTGCCAGCAGCTTAGATGGTGACGCAGGCTACGAGCAGTACTTC
.,TRBJ1-5,TRBV30,.,CAWSIFSQPQHF,TGTGCCTGGAGTATATTTTCTCAGCCCCAGCATTTT
.,TRBJ1-1,TRBV6-5,.,CASSTSLGTEAFF,.
.,TRBJ2-7,TRBV18,few,CASSPPATGPYEQYF,TGTGCCAGCTCACCACCGGCTACTGGACCCTACGAGCAGTACTTC
TRBD1,TRBJ2-5,TRBV7-7,few,CASSLQGAGETQYF,TGTGCCAGCAGCCTACAGGGGGCAGGGGAGACCCAGTACTTC
.,TRBJ2-6,TRBV7-2,.,CASSLARASGANVLTF,TGTGCCAGCAGCTTAGCTAGGGCTTCTGGGGCCAACGTCCTGACTTTC
TRBD1,TRBJ1-2,TRBV9,.,CASSVDSRFGDRTKTF,TGTGCCAGCAGCGTAGATTCAAGGTTCGGGGACAGGACAAAGACCTTC
.,TRBJ1-2,TRBV13,.,CASSIDRLGYGYTF,TGTGCCAGCAGCATTGACAGGCTTGGCTATGGCTACACCTTC
.,TRBJ2-5,TRBV7-8,few,CASSLAGGFYQETQYF,TGTGCCAGCAGCTTAGCGGGCGGATTTTACCAAGAGACCCAGTACTTC
TRBD1,TRBJ1-4,TRBV6-6,.,CASSPVQGAEKLFF,TGTGCCAGCAGCCCCGTACAGGGGGCGGAAAAACTGTTTTTT
.,TRBJ2-5,TRBV30,.,CAWSVLRETQHF,TGTGCCTGGAGTGTACTTCGGGAGACCCAGCACTTC
.,TRBJ2-5,TRBV9,few,CASSVGVYQETQYF,TGTGCCAGCAGCGTAGGGGTGTACCAAGAGACCCAGTACTTC
.,TRBJ2-3,TRBV7-2,few,CASSSGALKADTQYF,TGTGCCAGCAGCTCCGGGGCGTTAAAGGCAGATACGCAGTATTTT
TRBD1,TRBJ2-7,TRBV7-7,.,CASSFGTGYEQYF,TGTGCTAGCAGCTTCGGGACAGGCTACGAGCAGTACTTC
TRBD1,TRBJ2-6,TRBV30,few,CAWGTGRSGANVLTF,TGTGCCTGGGGGACAGGACGCTCTGGGGCCAACGTCCTGACTTTC
TRBD1,TRBJ2-3,TRBV6-6,.,CASSLTGAGEVTQYF,TGTGCCAGCAGCCTTACAGGGGCCGGAGAGGTTACGCAGTATTTT
TRBD2,TRBJ2-1,TRBV4-1,.,CASSPGGRNEQFF,TGCGCCAGCAGCCCTGGCGGGAGGAATGAGCAGTTCTTC
.,TRBJ1-6,TRBV27,few,CASSLGVGNSPLHF,TGTGCCAGCAGTCTGGGAGTAGGGAATTCACCCCTCCACTTT
.,TRBJ2-7,TRBV18,.,CASSPLQDGTYEQYF,TGTGCCAGCTCACCCTTACAGGACGGAACCTACGAGCAGTACTTC
.,TRBJ1-2,TRBV9,.,CASSVLGSNYGYTF,TGTGCCAGCAGCGTTCTAGGGAGTAACTATGGCTACACCTTC
.,TRBJ2-1,TRBV10-1,few,CASSDTRSNEQFF,TGCGCCAGCAGTGATACTAGATCCAATGAGCAGTTCTTC
.,TRBJ1-1,TRBV28,.,CASSLRGSTEAFF,TGTGCCAGCAGTTTAAGGGGGAGCACTGAAGCTTTCTTT
.,TRBJ1-2,TRBV6-5,.,CASRHGRNYGYTF,TGTGCCAGCAGACACGGCCGGAACTATGGCTACACCTTC
.,TRBJ2-1,TRBV28,.,CALGGEAYNEQFF,TGTGCCCTCGGGGGAGAAGCCTACAATGAGCAGTTCTTC
.,TRBJ1-5,TRBV5-6,.,CASSLLRGSSQPQHF,TGTGCCAGCAGCTTGTTACGGGGGAGCAGTCAGCCCCAGCATTTT
.,TRBJ2-3,TRBV11-2,few,CASSLVSGQTYTDTQYF,TGTGCCAGCAGCTTAGTCTCAGGACAGACCTACACAGATACGCAGTATTTT
.,TRBJ2-5,TRBV29-1,few,CTGTEGETQYF,TGCACCGGGACCGAGGGAGAGACCCAGTACTTC
TRBD2,TRBJ2-4,TRBV2,few,CASSVEREGNIQYF,TGTGCCAGCAGTGTAGAGAGGGAGGGTAACATTCAGTACTTC
.,TRBJ1-1,TRBV9,few,CASSAFGQNTEAFF,TGTGCCAGCAGCGCCTTTGGTCAGAACACTGAAGCTTTCTTT
.,TRBJ2-5,TRBV5-1,.,CASSLGAGFQETQYF,TGCGCCAGCAGCTTGGGCGCTGGCTTCCAAGAGACCCAGTACTTC
TRBD1,TRBJ2-2,TRBV30,.,CAWRYRGRDTGELFF,TGTGCCTGGAGATACAGGGGTAGGGACACCGGGGAGCTGTTTTTT
.,TRBJ1-2,TRBV2,few,CARRDTGTYGYTF,TGTGCCAGGAGAGATACAGGAACCTATGGCTACACCTTC
TRBD1,TRBJ1-5,TRBV5-1,.,CASSPGTGDQPQHF,TGCGCCAGCAGCCCCGGGACAGGGGATCAGCCCCAGCATTTT
.,TRBJ2-6,TRBV19,.,CASMPGSGANVLTF,TGTGCCAGTATGCCTGGCTCTGGGGCCAACGTCCTGACTTTC
TRBD2,TRBJ2-3,TRBV10-1,.,CASSPTSGGGDTQYF,TGCGCCAGCAGCCCTACTAGCGGGGGTGGAGATACGCAGTATTTT
.,TRBJ1-6,TRBV18,few,CASSPGVNSPLHF,TGTGCCAGCTCACCAGGGGTAAATTCACCCCTCCACTTT
.,TRBJ2-2,TRBV4-1,.,CASSQEAGRNTGELFF,TGCGCCAGCAGCCAAGAGGCGGGGAGAAACACCGGGGAGCTGTTTTTT
.,TRBJ1-1,TRBV5-4,.,CASNLQGSDTEAFF,TGTGCCAGCAACCTACAGGGCTCAGACACTGAAGCTTTCTTT
TRBD2,TRBJ2-2,TRBV2,.,CASRRTTSESGELFF,TGTGCCAGCAGACGAACGACTAGCGAGTCCGGGGAGCTGTTTTTT